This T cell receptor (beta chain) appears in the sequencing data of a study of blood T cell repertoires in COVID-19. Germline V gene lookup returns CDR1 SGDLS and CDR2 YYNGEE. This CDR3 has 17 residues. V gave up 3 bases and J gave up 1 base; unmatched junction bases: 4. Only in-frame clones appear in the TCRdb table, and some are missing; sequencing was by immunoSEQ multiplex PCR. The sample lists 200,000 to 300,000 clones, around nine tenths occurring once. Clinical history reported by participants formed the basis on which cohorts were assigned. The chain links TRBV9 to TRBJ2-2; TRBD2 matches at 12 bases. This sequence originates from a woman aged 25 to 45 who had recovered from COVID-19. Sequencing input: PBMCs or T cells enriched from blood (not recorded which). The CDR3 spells CASSAGLAGWNTGELFF. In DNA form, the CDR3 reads TGTGCCAGCAGCGCCGGACTAGCGGGATGGAACACCGGGGAGCTGTTTTTT.